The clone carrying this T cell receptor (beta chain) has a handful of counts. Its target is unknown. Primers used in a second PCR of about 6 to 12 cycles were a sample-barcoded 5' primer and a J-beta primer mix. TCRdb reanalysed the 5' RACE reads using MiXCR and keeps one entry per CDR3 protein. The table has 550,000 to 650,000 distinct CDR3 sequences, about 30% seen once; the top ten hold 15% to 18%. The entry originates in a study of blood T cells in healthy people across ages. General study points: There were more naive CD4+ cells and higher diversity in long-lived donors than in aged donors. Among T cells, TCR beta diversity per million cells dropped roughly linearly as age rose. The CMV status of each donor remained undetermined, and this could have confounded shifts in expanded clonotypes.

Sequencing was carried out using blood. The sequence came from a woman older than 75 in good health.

CDR3 residues: CASRALTDSANYGYTF. Written as DNA, the CDR3 is TGTGCCAGCAGGGCCCTTACGGACAGCGCTAACTATGGCTACACCTTC. The gene calls are TRBV7-9 and TRBJ1-2; D may be TRBD1 (6 bases). V lost 6 bases, J lost 0 bases, and 17 bases lay in between. Germline values: CDR1 SEHNR, CDR2 FQNEAQ (reference sequence). The CDR3 has 16 residues.